This T cell receptor beta chain came from a study of T-cell reconstitution after alpha-beta-depleted transplantation in children. The CDR3 totals 21 residues. The germline CDR1 and CDR2 sequences are MGHRA and YSYEKL. Trimming left V 0 bases short and J 5 bases short, with 28 bases between. Preparation of the TCRbeta library was carried out with unique molecular identifiers. Via MiXCR, TCRdb re-called the PCR reads, giving one row per CDR3 protein. The sample carries roughly 200,000 distinct CDR3 sequences, roughly 10% recorded once. V and J are TRBV4-1 and TRBJ2-2; D may be TRBD2 (8 bases). The TCR comes from a human donor who donated a stem cell graft to a child with acute lymphoblastic leukemia. The sample consisted of PBMCs from the stem cell graft donor, taken from the stem cell graft. The CDR3 loop reads CASSQDALAGQLLGLTGELFF. CDR3 coding DNA: TGCGCCAGCAGCCAAGATGCTTTAGCGGGACAGCTGTTAGGACTTACCGGGGAGCTGTTTTTT.